The TCR beta chain described here comes from a study of immune evolution from preneoplasia to lung adenocarcinoma. This clone was observed a single time. The length of the CDR3 is 15 residues. V shed 4 bases, J shed 3 bases, and the junction held 2 bases outside the gene matches. CDR1 MRHNA and CDR2 SNTAGT come from the germline V gene. Patients had resection in Japan or China between the mid-2010s and the late 2010s. Assay used: immunoSEQ multiplex PCR; TCRdb lists only in-frame clones, some missing. Of about 3,900 clones listed, about 79% are singletons. Sample: FFPE minimally invasive lung adenocarcinoma tissue. The chain is built from TRBV6-4 and TRBJ2-1, with 11 bases aligning to TRBD1. The TCR originated in a person between 70 and 80 years old with lung adenocarcinoma. The CDR3 reads CASSAGTGGYNEQFF. DNA of the CDR3: TGTGCCAGCAGTGCCGGGACAGGGGGCTACAATGAGCAGTTCTTC.